This T cell receptor (beta chain) comes out of a study of persistence of HIV-infected CD4 T cells. The study's findings and limits: TCR analyses could not target the rare provirus-carrying CMV-responding cells. Degenerate expanded CDR3beta sequences were enriched among CMV- and Gag-responding cells.

On this clone itself: Its antigen is unidentified.

In germline, CDR1 is MGHDK, CDR2 SYGVNS. Losses at the gene ends were 2 bases for V and 0 bases for J; bases not matched to a gene: 7. The CDR3 covers 18 residues. The libraries were made with immunoSEQ version 4 in survey mode. This table comes from immunoSEQ multiplex PCR, and its TCRdb copy is limited to in-frame clones, with some not included. The table includes about 64,000 clones, less than 85% detected once. An overlapping HIV-1 Gag peptide pool stimulated these cells at roughly 1 ug/peptide/mL. CD40L-negative CD69-negative CD45RO-high memory CD4+ T cells were sorted as populations depleted of antigen-responding cells. For at least 4 years, plasma HIV-1 RNA was undetectable (<50 copies/mL).

The gene calls are TRBV25-1 and TRBJ2-3; 11 nucleotides match TRBD2. The clonotype originates from an adult man with HIV who was CMV-seropositive. The starting material was CD4+ T cells sorted from PBMCs after roughly 18-hour stimulation, obtained from a patient who received antiretroviral therapy. CDR3 region: CASSEGTSGDPSTDTQYF. CDR3 bases: TGTGCCAGCAGTGAAGGGACTAGCGGCGACCCTAGCACAGATACGCAGTATTTT.